This T cell receptor (beta chain) comes out of a study of liver allograft versus peripheral blood T cells. Study as a whole: Peripheral blood of the recipients supplied T cell receptor repertoires that were compared with those in transplanted livers. Notes on the study in general: It was reported that the T cell receptor repertoires found inside liver allografts differed from those that were detected in peripheral blood.

As to this clonotype: No antigen is known for it.

The CDR3 has 13 amino acids. Trimming cost V 5 bases and J 9 bases; bases outside gene matches: 4. The germline V gene encodes CDR1 SGHTA and CDR2 FQGNSA. TCRdb re-derived calls from the reads in MiXCR, one entry per CDR3 protein. Here the sample spans 9,300 or so distinct CDR3 sequences, about a sixth being singletons. The sequence came from a human patient who had a liver transplant. Some of these T cells may belong to the graft donor. The J gene is TRBJ2-1, the V gene TRBV7-2, with 10 bases matching TRBD2. The CDR3 here is CASSPRTSGEQFF. The CDR3 DNA reads as TGTGCCAGCAGCCCCCGGACTAGCGGTGAGCAGTTCTTC.